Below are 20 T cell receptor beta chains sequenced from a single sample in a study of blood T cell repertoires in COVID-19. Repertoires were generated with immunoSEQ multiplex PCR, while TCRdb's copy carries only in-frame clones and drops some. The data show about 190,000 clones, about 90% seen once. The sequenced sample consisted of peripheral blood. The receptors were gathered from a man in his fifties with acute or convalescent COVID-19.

The CDR3 nucleotides are TGTGCCAGCAGTTTAAGAGAAAACTATGGCTACACCTTC. This codes for CASSLRENYGYTF. V usage is TRBV27 and J usage is TRBJ1-2; no reliable D call. In germline, CDR1 is MNHEY, CDR2 SMNVEV (reference sequence). The CDR3 has 13 residues. V lost 2 bases and J 2 bases, leaving 6 bases between the germline ends.

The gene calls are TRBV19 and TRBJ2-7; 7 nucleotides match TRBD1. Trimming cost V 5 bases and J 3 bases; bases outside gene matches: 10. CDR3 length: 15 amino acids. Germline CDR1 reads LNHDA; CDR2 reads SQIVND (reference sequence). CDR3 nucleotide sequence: TGTGCCAGTAGTGTTGCCGGGACAGAAGGCTACGAGCAGTACTTC. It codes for CASSVAGTEGYEQYF.

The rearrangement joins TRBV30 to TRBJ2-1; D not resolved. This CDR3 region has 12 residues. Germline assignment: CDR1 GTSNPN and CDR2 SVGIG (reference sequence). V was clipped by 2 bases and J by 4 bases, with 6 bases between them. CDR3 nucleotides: TGTGCCTGGAGTCCGTCTTACAATGAGCAGTTCTTC. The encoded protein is CAWSPSYNEQFF.

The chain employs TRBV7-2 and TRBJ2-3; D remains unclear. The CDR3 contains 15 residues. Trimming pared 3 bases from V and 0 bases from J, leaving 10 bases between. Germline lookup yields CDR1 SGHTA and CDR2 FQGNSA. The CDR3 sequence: CASSLTPFSTDTQYF. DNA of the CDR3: TGTGCCAGCAGCTTGACACCTTTTAGCACAGATACGCAGTATTTT.

The CDR3 DNA reads as TGTGCCAGCAGTTACTCGCGGGGTTCGGGGGCCAACGTCCTGACTTTC. It yields the protein CASSYSRGSGANVLTF. This rearrangement joins TRBV6-5 to TRBJ2-6; TRBD2 is a possible D gene (6 bases). The CDR3 is made up of 16 amino acids. V dropped 0 bases and J dropped 4 bases, with 10 bases sitting between them. Per germline, CDR1 MNHEY and CDR2 SVGAGI.

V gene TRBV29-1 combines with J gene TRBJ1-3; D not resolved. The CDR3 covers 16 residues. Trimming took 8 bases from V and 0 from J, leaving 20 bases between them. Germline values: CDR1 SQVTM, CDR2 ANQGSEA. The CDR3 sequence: CSRRGKTSYSGNTIYF. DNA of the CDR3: TGCAGCCGCAGAGGCAAAACTAGCTACTCTGGAAACACCATATATTTT.

The DNA of the CDR3 is TGTGCCAGTAGTGGACTAGCGGGGGCGGGAGAGACCCAGTACTTC. It yields the protein CASSGLAGAGETQYF. This chain links TRBV19 with TRBJ2-5; 13 positions agree with TRBD2. This CDR3 has 15 residues. Losses at the gene ends were 5 bases for V and 4 bases for J; bases not matched to a gene: 4. Germline V gene lookup returns CDR1 LNHDA and CDR2 SQIVND (reference sequence).

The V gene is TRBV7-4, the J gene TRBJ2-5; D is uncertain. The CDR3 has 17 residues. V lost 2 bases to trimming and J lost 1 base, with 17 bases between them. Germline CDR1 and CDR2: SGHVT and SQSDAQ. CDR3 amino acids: CASSLTRFLETQETQYF. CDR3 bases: TGTGCCAGCAGCTTAACTCGGTTTCTCGAAACCCAAGAGACCCAGTACTTC.

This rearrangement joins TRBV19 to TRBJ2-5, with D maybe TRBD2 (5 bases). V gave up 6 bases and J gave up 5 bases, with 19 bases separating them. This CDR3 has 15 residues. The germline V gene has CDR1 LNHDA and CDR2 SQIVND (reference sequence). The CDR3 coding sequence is TGTGCCAGTAGCCCGACCCCGGGAAACTGGGAGACCCAGTACTTC. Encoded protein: CASSPTPGNWETQYF.

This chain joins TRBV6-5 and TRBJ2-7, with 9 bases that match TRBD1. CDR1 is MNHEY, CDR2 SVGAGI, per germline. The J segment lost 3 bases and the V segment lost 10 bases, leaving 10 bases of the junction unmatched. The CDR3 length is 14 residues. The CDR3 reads CATMIGTGIYEQYV. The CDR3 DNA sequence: TGTGCCACCATGATCGGGACAGGGATCTACGAGCAGTACGTC.

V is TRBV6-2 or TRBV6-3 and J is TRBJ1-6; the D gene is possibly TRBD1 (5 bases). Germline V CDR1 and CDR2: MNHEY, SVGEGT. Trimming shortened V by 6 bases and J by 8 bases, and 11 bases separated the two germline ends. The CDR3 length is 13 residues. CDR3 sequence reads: CASSDRKYSPLHF. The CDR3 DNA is TGTGCCAGCAGCGACAGAAAATATTCACCCCTCCACTTT.

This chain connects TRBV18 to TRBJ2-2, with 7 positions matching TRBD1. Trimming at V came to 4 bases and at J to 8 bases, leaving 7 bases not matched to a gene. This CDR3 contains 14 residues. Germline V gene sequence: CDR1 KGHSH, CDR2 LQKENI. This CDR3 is CASSLTGSGGELFF. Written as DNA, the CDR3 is TGTGCCAGCTCACTGACAGGGTCTGGAGGGGAGCTGTTTTTT.

CDR3 residues: CASSLGLAGGPYNEQFF. CDR3 bases: TGTGCCAGCAGCCTGGGACTAGCGGGAGGGCCATACAATGAGCAGTTCTTC. V usage is TRBV9 and J usage is TRBJ2-1; 16 bases are shared with TRBD2. V lost 4 bases to trimming and J lost 4 bases; unmatched junction nucleotides: 5. Germline loops: CDR1 SGDLS, CDR2 YYNGEE. CDR3 size: 17 residues.

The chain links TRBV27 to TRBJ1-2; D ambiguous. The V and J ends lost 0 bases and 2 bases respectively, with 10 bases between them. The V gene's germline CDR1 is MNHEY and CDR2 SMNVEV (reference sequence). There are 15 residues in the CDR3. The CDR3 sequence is CASSLSQSGNYGYTF. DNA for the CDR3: TGTGCCAGCAGTTTATCACAGAGTGGGAACTATGGCTACACCTTC.

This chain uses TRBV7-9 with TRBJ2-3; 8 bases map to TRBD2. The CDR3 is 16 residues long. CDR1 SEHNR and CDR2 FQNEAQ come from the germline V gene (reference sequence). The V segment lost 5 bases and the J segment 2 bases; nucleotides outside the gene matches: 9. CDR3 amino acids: CASSLERGWYTDTQYF. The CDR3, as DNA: TGTGCCAGCAGCCTCGAGCGGGGGTGGTACACAGATACGCAGTATTTT.

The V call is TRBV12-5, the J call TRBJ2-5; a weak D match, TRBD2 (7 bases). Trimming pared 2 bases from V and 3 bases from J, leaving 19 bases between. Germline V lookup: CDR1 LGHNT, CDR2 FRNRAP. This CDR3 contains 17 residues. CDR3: CASGLWGRRGPKETQYF. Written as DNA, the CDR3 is TGTGCTAGTGGTTTGTGGGGACGGCGGGGGCCCAAAGAGACCCAGTACTTC.

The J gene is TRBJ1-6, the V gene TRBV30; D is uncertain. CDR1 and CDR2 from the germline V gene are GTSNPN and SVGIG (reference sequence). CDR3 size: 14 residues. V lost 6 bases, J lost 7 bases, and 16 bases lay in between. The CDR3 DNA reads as TGTGCCTGTTTTCTCGCCCGGGAGAATTCACCCCTCCACTTT. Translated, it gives CACFLARENSPLHF.

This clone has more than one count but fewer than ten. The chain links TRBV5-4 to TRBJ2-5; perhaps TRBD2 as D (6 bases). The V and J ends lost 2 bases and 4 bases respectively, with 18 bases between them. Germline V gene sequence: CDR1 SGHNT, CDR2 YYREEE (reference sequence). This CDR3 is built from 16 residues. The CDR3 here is CASSFPGLSGGETQYF. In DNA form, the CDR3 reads TGTGCCAGCAGCTTTCCGGGACTCTCAGGAGGAGAGACCCAGTACTTC.

CDR3 nucleotides: TGTGCCAGCAGCACTCCGTACCAAGAGACCCAGTACTTC. Its translation: CASSTPYQETQYF. The chain has TRBV6-5 and TRBJ2-5; D remains ambiguous. CDR1 and CDR2 (germline): MNHEY, SVGAGI. CDR3 length: 13 amino acids. The V end lost 6 bases, the J end lost 0 bases, and 8 bases lay between the germline ends.

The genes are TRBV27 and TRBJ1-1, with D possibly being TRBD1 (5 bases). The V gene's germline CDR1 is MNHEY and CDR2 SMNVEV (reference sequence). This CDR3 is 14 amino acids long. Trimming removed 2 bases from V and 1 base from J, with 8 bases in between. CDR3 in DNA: TGTGCCAGCAGTTTAAACGGACAGAACACTGAAGCTTTCTTT. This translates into CASSLNGQNTEAFF.